This T cell receptor beta chain was retrieved from a study of blood T cell repertoires in COVID-19. From germline, CDR1 is SGHNT and CDR2 YYREEE (reference sequence). V lost 2 bases, J lost 7 bases, and 12 bases lay in between. This CDR3 has 13 amino acids. Produced via immunoSEQ multiplex PCR; TCRdb's table is partial and in-frame only. This sample has 52,000 or so clones; almost 85% occur once, and the top ten carry roughly 12%. Sequencing was carried out using peripheral blood. This clonotype was sampled from a human donor in a cohort sampled during active COVID-19. This chain connects TRBV5-4 to TRBJ1-2, with D possibly TRBD1 on 5 matching bases. CDR3 in amino acids: CASSFRDSFGYTF. In DNA, the CDR3 is TGTGCCAGCAGCTTTAGAGACAGCTTTGGCTACACCTTC.